The clone carrying this T cell receptor beta chain was recorded a few times. The data derive from a study of T-cell memory formation after mild COVID-19. Trimming cost V 1 base and J 7 bases, with 8 bases left between them. Germline assignment: CDR1 SGHNT and CDR2 YYREEE (reference sequence). The CDR3 runs 12 residues. TCRdb processed the 5' RACE reads anew with MiXCR; each CDR3 protein has one entry. The sample records some 310,000 distinct CDR3 sequences, 20% to 25% being singletons. The clonotype comes from a man between 18 and 29 years old who had mild COVID-19 (a few samples of this study predate the infection). Cell type and time point are not known. This sequence joins TRBV5-4 and TRBJ1-2; no clear D gene. Sequencing was carried out using PBMCs or a T cell subset sorted from them (not recorded which). In DNA form, the CDR3 reads TGTGCCAGCAGCTTGCATGAGGCTGGCTACACCTTC. Translated: CASSLHEAGYTF.